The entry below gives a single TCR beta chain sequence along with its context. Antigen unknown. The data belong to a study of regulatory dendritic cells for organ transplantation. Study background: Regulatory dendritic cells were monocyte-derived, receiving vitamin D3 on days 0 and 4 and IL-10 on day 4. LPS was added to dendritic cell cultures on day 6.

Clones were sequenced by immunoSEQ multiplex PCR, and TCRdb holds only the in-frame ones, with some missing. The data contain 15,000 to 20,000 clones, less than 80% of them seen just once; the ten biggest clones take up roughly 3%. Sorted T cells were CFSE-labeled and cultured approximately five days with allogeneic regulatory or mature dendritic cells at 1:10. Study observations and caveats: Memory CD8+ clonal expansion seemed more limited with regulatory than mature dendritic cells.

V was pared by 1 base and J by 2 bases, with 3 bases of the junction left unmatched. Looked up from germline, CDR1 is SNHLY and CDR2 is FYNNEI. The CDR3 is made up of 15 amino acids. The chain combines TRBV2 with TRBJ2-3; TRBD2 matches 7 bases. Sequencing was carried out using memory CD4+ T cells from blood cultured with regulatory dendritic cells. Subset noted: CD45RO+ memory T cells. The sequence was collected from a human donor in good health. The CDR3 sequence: CASSEERGPTDTQYF. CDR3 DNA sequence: TGTGCCAGCAGTGAAGAGCGGGGCCCCACAGATACGCAGTATTTT.